This T cell receptor beta chain stems from a study of cytomegalovirus exposure and HLA in healthy donors. Overall study: Of the donors genotyped, several hundred in all, about 82% fell in the Caucasian-associated ancestry cluster.

Germline lookup yields CDR1 KGHSY and CDR2 FQNENV. Trimming took 0 bases from V and 7 from J, leaving 16 bases between them. The CDR3 is made up of 15 amino acids. The primer mix had 60 Vbeta and 13 Jbeta primers. Profiling relied on immunoSEQ multiplex PCR, and the TCRdb table lists in-frame clones only, not all of them. The sample carries approximately 170,000 clones, under 85% recorded once. The specimen was PBMCs. This TCR derives from a woman aged 18-35 years in good health and CMV-seronegative. V gene TRBV16 combines with J gene TRBJ2-7; D is possibly TRBD1 (6 bases). CDR3 coding DNA: TGTGCCAGCAGCCAATCGAGGCAGGGGCCTTGGGAGCAGTACTTC. Residues: CASSQSRQGPWEQYF.